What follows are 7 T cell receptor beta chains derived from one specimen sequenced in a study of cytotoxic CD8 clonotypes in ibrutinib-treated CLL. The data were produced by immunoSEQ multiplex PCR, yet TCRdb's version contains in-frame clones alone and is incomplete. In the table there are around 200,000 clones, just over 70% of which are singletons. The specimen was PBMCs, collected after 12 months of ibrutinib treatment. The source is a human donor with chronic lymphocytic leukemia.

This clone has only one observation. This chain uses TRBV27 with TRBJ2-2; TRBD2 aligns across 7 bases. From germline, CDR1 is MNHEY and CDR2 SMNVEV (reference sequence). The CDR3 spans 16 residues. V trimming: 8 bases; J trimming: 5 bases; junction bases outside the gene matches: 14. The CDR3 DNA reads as TGTGCCAGCTCGCCTATGTGGCTAGCGGTAACCGGGGAGCTGTTTTTT. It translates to CASSPMWLAVTGELFF.

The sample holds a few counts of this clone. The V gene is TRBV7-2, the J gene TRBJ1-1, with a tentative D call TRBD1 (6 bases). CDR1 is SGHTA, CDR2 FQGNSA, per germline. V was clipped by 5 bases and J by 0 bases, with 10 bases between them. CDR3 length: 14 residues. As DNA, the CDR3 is TGTGCCAGCAGCCAAGGACAGTTGAACACTGAAGCTTTCTTT. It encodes CASSQGQLNTEAFF.

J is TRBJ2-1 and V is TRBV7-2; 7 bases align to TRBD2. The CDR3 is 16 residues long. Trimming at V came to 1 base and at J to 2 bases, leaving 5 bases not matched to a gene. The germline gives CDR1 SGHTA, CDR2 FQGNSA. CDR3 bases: TGTGCCAGCAGCTTAGAGGCGGGAGTAACCTACAATGAGCAGTTCTTC. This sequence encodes CASSLEAGVTYNEQFF.

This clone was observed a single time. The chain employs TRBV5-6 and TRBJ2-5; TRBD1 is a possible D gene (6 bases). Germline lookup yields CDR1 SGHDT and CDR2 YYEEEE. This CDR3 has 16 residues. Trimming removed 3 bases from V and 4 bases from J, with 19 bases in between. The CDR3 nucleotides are TGTGCCAGCAGCTGGATGTGGGGGCAAGGAGGAGAGACCCAGTACTTC. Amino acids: CASSWMWGQGGETQYF.

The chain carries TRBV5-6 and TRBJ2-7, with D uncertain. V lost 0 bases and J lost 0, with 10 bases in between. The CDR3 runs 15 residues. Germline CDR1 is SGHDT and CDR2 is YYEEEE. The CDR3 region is CASSLGRQSSYEQYF. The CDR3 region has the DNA TGTGCCAGCAGCTTGGGGCGGCAGAGCTCCTACGAGCAGTACTTC.

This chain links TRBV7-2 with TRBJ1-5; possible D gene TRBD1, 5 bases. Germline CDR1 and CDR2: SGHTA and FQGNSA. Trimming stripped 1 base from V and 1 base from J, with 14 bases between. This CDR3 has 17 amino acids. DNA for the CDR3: TGTGCCAGCAGCTTAGAGTGGGACCTTGGCAGCAATCAGCCCCAGCATTTT. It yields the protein CASSLEWDLGSNQPQHF.

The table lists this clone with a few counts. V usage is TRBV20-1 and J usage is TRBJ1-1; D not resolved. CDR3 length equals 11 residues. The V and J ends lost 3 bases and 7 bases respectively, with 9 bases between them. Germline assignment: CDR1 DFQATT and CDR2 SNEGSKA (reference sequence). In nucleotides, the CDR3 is TGCAGTGCTAGGTTCAGAGGTGAAGCTTTCTTT. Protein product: CSARFRGEAFF.